Each of the 8 T cell receptor beta chains below was sequenced from the same sample in a study of blood T cells in healthy people across ages. Primed by a sample-barcoded 5' primer and a J-beta primer mix, a second PCR proceeded for 7 to 11 cycles. TCRdb recomputed calls from the 5' RACE reads with MiXCR, one row per CDR3 protein. The table lists approximately 800,000 distinct CDR3 sequences, more than 50% of them singletons, with roughly 24% in the top ten. The sample comprised blood. The receptors shown here come from a man aged 35 to 55 in good health.

The CDR3 bases are TGTGCCAGCAGCCCAGGCCGTAGCGGGAGCAGCTCCTACAATGAGCAGTTCTTC. Translated: CASSPGRSGSSSYNEQFF. The chain employs TRBV4-2 and TRBJ2-1; 9 nucleotides match TRBD2. CDR3 length: 18 residues. The V segment lost 4 bases and the J segment 0 bases; nucleotides outside the gene matches: 10. Germline V gene data show CDR1 as LGHNA and CDR2 as YNFKEQ.

The chain has TRBV7-3 and TRBJ1-1, with D unclear. The CDR3 is 13 amino acids. Per the germline V gene, CDR1 is SGHTA and CDR2 is FQGTGA. Trimming left V 5 bases short and J 3 bases short, with 10 bases between. The CDR3 coding sequence is TGTGCCAGCAGCGCAGTGGAGGACACTGAAGCTTTCTTT. Amino acids: CASSAVEDTEAFF.

This chain uses TRBV20-1 with TRBJ2-4, with D possibly being TRBD1 or TRBD2 (5 bases each). The germline V and J ends were trimmed by 5 bases and 1 base, with 18 bases remaining between them. CDR3 length: 16 residues. Germline values: CDR1 DFQATT, CDR2 SNEGSKA (reference sequence). The CDR3 DNA reads TGCAGTGCTGTGTGGGGGAGCCATGGGGCCAAAAACATTCAGTACTTC. This codes for CSAVWGSHGAKNIQYF.

As for this clonotype: Just one base apart from a much larger clone, this may be a read error. The DNA of the CDR3 is TGCGTCAGCAGCCATCGAGACGGCTACGAGCAGTACTTC. Protein: CVSSHRDGYEQYF. The rearrangement links TRBV4-3 to TRBJ2-5; unclear D gene. The last part of the DNA fits TRBJ2-7 better; the J call may be wrong. CDR3 length: 13 amino acids. CDR1 is LGHNA, CDR2 YSLEER, per germline.

V and J are TRBV7-3 and TRBJ2-1; a possible D gene is TRBD2 (5 bases). Germline V gene data show CDR1 as SGHTA and CDR2 as FQGTGA. This CDR3 region has 15 residues. V was pared by 1 base and J by 2 bases, with 9 bases between. The CDR3 here is CASSLIHGAYNEQFF. The CDR3 DNA reads as TGTGCCAGCAGCTTAATCCACGGGGCCTACAATGAGCAGTTCTTC.

About this clonotype: One junction end does not reproduce the germline sequence, and a read error may be involved. The chain combines TRBV5-1 with TRBJ1-1; TRBD1 matches at 8 bases. The CDR3 contains 11 residues. CDR1 is SGHRS and CDR2 is YFSETQ in the germline V gene. The CDR3 loop reads CASSSGGVAFF. As DNA, the CDR3 is TGTGCCAGCAGCTCAGGGGGCGTAGCTTTCTTT.

This chain uses TRBV4-3 with TRBJ2-1; 9 bases are a match to TRBD1. Germline values: CDR1 LGHNA, CDR2 YSLEER. V gave up 1 base and J gave up 7 bases; unmatched junction bases: 11. This CDR3 has 17 residues. The CDR3 sequence: CASSQGPQGAGLNEQFF. The CDR3 coding sequence is TGCGCCAGCAGCCAAGGCCCACAGGGGGCAGGTTTAAATGAGCAGTTCTTC.

The V and J genes are TRBV7-9 and TRBJ2-3; D is ambiguous. Germline-derived CDR1 and CDR2 are SEHNR and FQNEAQ (reference sequence). The CDR3 spans 15 residues. V lost 4 bases, J lost 0 bases, and 11 bases lay in between. The CDR3 spells CASSYDTPSTDTQYF. DNA for the CDR3: TGTGCCAGCAGCTACGACACCCCTAGCACAGATACGCAGTATTTT.